Below, one T cell receptor (beta chain) is given with its context. Libraries were prepared by immunoSEQ multiplex PCR; TCRdb keeps only in-frame clonotypes and omits some of them. The sample carries 65,000 to 95,000 clones, over 85% recorded once. V trimming: 3 bases; J trimming: 3 bases; junction bases outside the gene matches: 5. This CDR3 has 15 residues. The germline V gene encodes CDR1 MDHEN and CDR2 SYDVKM. This record comes from a study of T cell changes during pregnancy in multiple sclerosis. The TCR was taken from a female donor in good health, enrolled as a control in a pregnancy study. The chain joins TRBV28 to TRBJ2-3; the match to TRBD2 covers 8 bases. Sequencing was performed on peripheral blood, taken in the second trimester of pregnancy. The CDR3 protein is CASSFSGKTTDTQYF. CDR3 DNA: TGTGCCAGCAGTTTTAGCGGGAAGACAACAGATACGCAGTATTTT.